This T cell receptor beta chain comes out of a study of blood T cell repertoires in COVID-19. Study details: Nucleic acid was either cDNA or gDNA, and it came from T cells, B-cell-depleted T cells, or PBMCs.

The germline CDR1 and CDR2 sequences are ENHRY and SYGVKD. V shed 3 bases and J shed 7 bases, with 13 bases lying between them. The length of the CDR3 is 14 residues. Authors' processing steps: It was from reference gene primer amplification that nucleated cell counts were estimated. TCRdb keeps only in-frame clones here, not all; method: immunoSEQ multiplex PCR. From that table come the V and J calls and clone size; the DNA was used to work out D and trimming. This table holds about 190,000 clones, 83% found once. Input material: peripheral blood. The J gene is TRBJ1-5, the V gene TRBV10-3, with a possible D match to TRBD1 (5 bases). The receptor comes from a woman in her thirties or forties with acute or convalescent COVID-19. In nucleotides, the CDR3 is TGTGCCATCAGTGACAGGGTGGCGAGCCAGCCCCAGCATTTT. Protein sequence: CAISDRVASQPQHF.